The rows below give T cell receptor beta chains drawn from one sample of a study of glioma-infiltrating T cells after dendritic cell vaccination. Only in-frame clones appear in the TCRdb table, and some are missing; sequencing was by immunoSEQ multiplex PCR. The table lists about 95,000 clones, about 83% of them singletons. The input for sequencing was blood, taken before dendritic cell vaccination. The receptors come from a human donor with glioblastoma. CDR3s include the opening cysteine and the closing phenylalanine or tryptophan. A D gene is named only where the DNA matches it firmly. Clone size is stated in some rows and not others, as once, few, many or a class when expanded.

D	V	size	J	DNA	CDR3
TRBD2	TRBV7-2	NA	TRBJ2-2	TGTGCCAGCAGCTTAGGTGGGACTAGTTTAACGGAGCTGTTTTTT	CASSLGGTSLTELFF
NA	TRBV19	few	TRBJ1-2	TGTGCCAGTAGTATGGATCGACTCACCCGATATGGCTACACCTTC	CASSMDRLTRYGYTF
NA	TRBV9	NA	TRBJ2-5	TGTGCCAGCAGCCCCACCCCAGGGGAGACCCAGTACTTC	CASSPTPGETQYF
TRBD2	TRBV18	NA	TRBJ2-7	TGTGCCAGCTCACCACCGGCTAGCGGCTACGAGCAGTACTTC	CASSPPASGYEQYF
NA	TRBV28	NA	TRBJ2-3	TGTGCCAGCAGTTTGTCGGGGCAGGGGTTCACAGATACGCAGTATTTT	CASSLSGQGFTDTQYF
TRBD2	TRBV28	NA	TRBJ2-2	TGTGCCAGCAGAGGGAGGGCTACCGGGGAGCTGTTTTTT	CASRGRATGELFF
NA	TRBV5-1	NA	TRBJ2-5	TGCGCCAGCAGCTTGGGACAGAAAGCACAAGAGACCCAGTACTTC	CASSLGQKAQETQYF
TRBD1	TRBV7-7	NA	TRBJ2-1	TGTGCTAGCAGCTTAGGGTTGGGGCAGGGGGAGAATGAGCAGTTCTTC	CASSLGLGQGENEQFF
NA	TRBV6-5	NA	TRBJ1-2	TGTGCCAGCAGTCCCCCAGGGGCCCCACCCTATGGCTACACCTTC	CASSPPGAPPYGYTF
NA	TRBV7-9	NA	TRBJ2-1	TGTGCCAGCAGCTTATTACAGGGCCTCTACAATGAGCAGTTCTTC	CASSLLQGLYNEQFF
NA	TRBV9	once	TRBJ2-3	TGTGCCAGCAGCCCAAGTAGTGGGGGAGGGGGGGATACACGAGCGCAGTATTTT	CASSPSSGGGGDTRAQYF
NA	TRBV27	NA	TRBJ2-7	TGTGCCAGCAGTCCCTTACAGGGTTCTGGCGAGCAGTACTTC	CASSPLQGSGEQYF
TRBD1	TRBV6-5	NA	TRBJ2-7	TGTGCCAGCAGAGAAACAGGGGTAGGCTCGGACGAGCAGTACTTC	CASRETGVGSDEQYF
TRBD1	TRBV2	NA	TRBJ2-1	TGTGCCAGCAGCCGCTCAGGGGGCGATGAGCAGTTCTTC	CASSRSGGDEQFF
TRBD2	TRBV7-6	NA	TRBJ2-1	TGTGCCAGCAGCTTGGGACTAGCGGGGGGGAATGAGCAGTTCTTC	CASSLGLAGGNEQFF
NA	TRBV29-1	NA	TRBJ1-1	TGCAGCGTTCAGGGGACTGAAGCTTTCTTT	CSVQGTEAFF
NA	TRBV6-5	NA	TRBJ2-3	TGTGCCAGCAGTTATCAGGAGTATTTT	CASSYQEYF
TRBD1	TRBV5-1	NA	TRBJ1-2	TGCGCCAGCCGACCACAGGGGGCTGACTATGGCTACACCTTC	CASRPQGADYGYTF
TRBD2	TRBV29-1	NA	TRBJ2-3	TGCAGCGCGGGAGGGACGGCAAGGACAGATACGCAGTATTTT	CSAGGTARTDTQYF
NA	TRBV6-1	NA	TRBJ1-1	TGTGCCAGCAGTGAATACGTTCCTAAAGCTTTCTTT	CASSEYVPKAFF
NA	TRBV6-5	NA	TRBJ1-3	TGTGCCAGCAGTTACTCGACATCTGGAAACACCATATATTTT	CASSYSTSGNTIYF
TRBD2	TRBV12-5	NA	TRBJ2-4	TGTGCTAGTGGTTTGGTAACTGGACTAGCGGGAGTAGGGGCCAAAAACATTCAGTACTTC	CASGLVTGLAGVGAKNIQYF
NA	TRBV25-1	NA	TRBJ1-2	TGTGCCAGCAGTGAGACACTGGCGGGTGGCTACACCTTC	CASSETLAGGYTF
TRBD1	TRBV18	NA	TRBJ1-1	TGTGCCAGCTCCGGGGGACAGATGAACACTGAAGCTTTCTTT	CASSGGQMNTEAFF
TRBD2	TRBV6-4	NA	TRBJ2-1	TGTGCCAGCAGTGACTCATTAGCGGGGGGCGGCAATGAGCAGTTCTTC	CASSDSLAGGGNEQFF
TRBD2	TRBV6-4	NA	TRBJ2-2	TGTGCCAGCCAGGGACTAAACACCGGGGAGCTGTTTTTT	CASQGLNTGELFF
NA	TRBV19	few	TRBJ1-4	TGTGCCAGTAGGGGGGGGAGTAATGAAAAACTGTTTTTT	CASRGGSNEKLFF
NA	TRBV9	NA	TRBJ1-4	TGTGCCAGCAGCGTGGGGCAGACCCTCGAAAAACTGTTTTTT	CASSVGQTLEKLFF
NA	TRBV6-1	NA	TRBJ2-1	TGTGCCAGCACCTTAGGAGGCTACAATGAGCAGTTCTTC	CASTLGGYNEQFF
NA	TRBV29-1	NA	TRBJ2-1	TGCAGCGTTGAGACTAGCTCCTACAATGAGCAGTTCTTC	CSVETSSYNEQFF
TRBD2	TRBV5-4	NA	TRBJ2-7	TGTGCCAGCAGCTTGGGCTATACTAGCGGGGGGCTCTACGAGCAGTACTTC	CASSLGYTSGGLYEQYF
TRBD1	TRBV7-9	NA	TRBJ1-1	TGTGCCAGCAGCGGGACAGGGGGTTACACTGAAGCTTTCTTT	CASSGTGGYTEAFF
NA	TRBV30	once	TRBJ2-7	TGTGCCTGGAGTGTACGGGTGTCGAGCGAGCAGTACTTC	CAWSVRVSSEQYF
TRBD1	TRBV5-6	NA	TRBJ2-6	TGTGCCAGCAGCCCCGGGACAGGGGGGCACTCTGGGGCCAACGTCCTGACTTTC	CASSPGTGGHSGANVLTF
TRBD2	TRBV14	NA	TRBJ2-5	TGTGCCAGCAGCCAAGATCTGGCGGGAGGGATAAACTTC	CASSQDLAGGINF
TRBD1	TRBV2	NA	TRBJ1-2	TGTGCCAGCAGTGAAGCTGAGACAGGGGGAAGTAACTATGGCTACACCTTC	CASSEAETGGSNYGYTF
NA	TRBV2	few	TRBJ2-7	TGTGCCAGCAGTGAAGCCCATTTGACATTCAACGAGCAGTACTTC	CASSEAHLTFNEQYF
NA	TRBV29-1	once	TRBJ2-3	TGCAGCCCATACAGGGAAGAGGAAAGCACAGATACGCAGTATTTT	CSPYREEESTDTQYF
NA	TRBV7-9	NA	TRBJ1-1	TGTGCCAGCAGCCTTGACTACATCAACACTGAAGCTTTCTTT	CASSLDYINTEAFF
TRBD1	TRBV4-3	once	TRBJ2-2	TGCGCCAGCAGCCAAGAGTTATTTGGACAGGGTTACACCGGGGAGCTGTTTTTT	CASSQELFGQGYTGELFF
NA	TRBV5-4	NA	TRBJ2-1	TGTGCCAGCAGCCGAGGTGGAGCCAACAATGAGCAGTTCTTC	CASSRGGANNEQFF
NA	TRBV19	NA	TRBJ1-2	TGTGCCAGTAGTACGTTTCGTAAGGGGCATGAGGGCTACACCTTC	CASSTFRKGHEGYTF
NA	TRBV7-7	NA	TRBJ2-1	TGTGCCAGCAGCTTAGAGGGAGTCGGTGAGCAGTTCTTC	CASSLEGVGEQFF
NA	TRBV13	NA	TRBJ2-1	TGTGCCAGCAGCCTCCTGGAGAGGAATGAGCAGTTCTTC	CASSLLERNEQFF
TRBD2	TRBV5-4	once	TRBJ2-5	TGTGCCAGCAGCTTGGGTAGCGGGGGGGCGGGTGAGACCCAGTACTTC	CASSLGSGGAGETQYF
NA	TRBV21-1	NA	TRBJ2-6	TGTGCCAGCAACGGTACAGGGGGAGTTTCTGGGGCCAACGTCCTGACTTTC	CASNGTGGVSGANVLTF
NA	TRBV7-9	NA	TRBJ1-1	TGTGCCAGCAGGGGGGGTTTGAACACTGAAGCTTTCTTT	CASRGGLNTEAFF
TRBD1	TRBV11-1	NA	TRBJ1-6	TGTGCCAGCAGCTTAGAGGGACAGTTTCGGCATTCACCCCTCCACTTT	CASSLEGQFRHSPLHF